The source of this T cell receptor (beta chain) is a study of post-analysis software for immune sequencing data. Study outcomes and limitations: Normalized Chao1 diversity was significantly lower in multiple sclerosis patients than in controls. Relative to controls, patients had five TRBV segments at higher frequency, with TRBV5-6, TRBV5-1 and TRBV20-1 among these.

The length of the CDR3 is 16 residues. Germline V gene sequence: CDR1 MRHNA, CDR2 SNTAGT. Trimming removed 0 bases at V and 3 bases at J, with 14 bases between. The authors incorporated unique molecular identifiers into the TCR beta cDNA libraries. In TCRdb, the PCR reads were re-called with MiXCR into one record per CDR3 protein. The data show 350,000 to 450,000 distinct CDR3 sequences, around 33% seen once. Details on this clonotype: The antigen is unknown. The CDR3 carries no conserved terminal phenylalanine or tryptophan, so it likely arises from a read error.

This clonotype was sampled from a girl aged 5 to 17 with multiple sclerosis. The sample taken for sequencing was blood. V is TRBV6-4 and J is TRBJ1-2; unclear D gene. The DNA of the CDR3 is TGTGCCAGCAGTGACTCTTGGAGCGAAGGATACTATGGCTACACCGTC. Encoded protein: CASSDSWSEGYYGYTV.